Listed below are T cell receptor beta chains from one sample, sequenced in a study of blood T cells in healthy people across ages. In TCRdb, the 5' RACE reads were re-called with MiXCR into one record per CDR3 protein. The sample has hundreds of thousands of distinct CDR3 sequences, more than 55% seen once; the top ten hold under 30%. Sequenced sample: blood. These TCRs come from a middle-aged man in good health. CDR3s include the opening cysteine and the closing phenylalanine or tryptophan. D genes are given only for firm matches. Expanded clones get a size class; other rows say once, few or many, or leave the size out.

>TRBD1|TRBJ1-1|TRBV5-5|-
CASSIPGQGVFWADTEAFF
TGTGCCAGCAGCATACCGGGACAGGGGGTTTTTTGGGCGGACACTGAAGCTTTCTTT
>-|TRBJ2-7|TRBV28|-
CASRPSTFSYEQYF
TGTGCCAGCAGGCCCTCTACGTTTTCCTACGAGCAGTACTTC
>TRBD2|TRBJ2-1|TRBV27|-
CASRPLGGKWQFF
TGTGCCAGCAGACCGTTGGGGGGGAAGTGGCAGTTCTTC
>-|TRBJ2-7|TRBV29-1|-
CSVATSYEQYF
TGCAGCGTGGCTACTTCCTACGAGCAGTACTTC
>-|TRBJ2-2|TRBV30|-
CAWSVWRRGELFF
TGTGCCTGGAGTGTATGGAGGCGCGGGGAGCTGTTTTTT
>-|TRBJ2-5|TRBV4-3|-
CASSQDLANRRETQYF
TGCGCCAGCAGCCAAGATCTAGCGAATAGGAGGGAGACCCAGTACTTC
>-|TRBJ2-3|TRBV20-1|-
CSARDRDLITDTQYF
TGCAGTGCAAGAGACCGGGATCTCATCACAGATACGCAGTATTTT
>TRBD1|TRBJ2-7|TRBV10-3|few
CATQGQSYEQYF
TGTGCCACGCAGGGACAGTCCTACGAGCAGTACTTC
>TRBD1|TRBJ2-5|TRBV5-1|-
CASSLGQGSETQYF
TGCGCCAGCAGCTTGGGACAGGGATCGGAGACCCAGTACTTC
>TRBD1|TRBJ2-5|TRBV27|-
CASSSGQGRQETQYF
TGTGCCAGCAGTTCTGGACAGGGTCGGCAAGAGACCCAGTACTTC
>-|TRBJ2-7|TRBV6-2/TRBV6-3|-
CASSVGGYEQYF
TGTGCCAGCAGCGTAGGGGGCTACGAGCAGTACTTC
>TRBD1|TRBJ1-5|TRBV20-1|-
CSARDWPRTGGLGNQPQHF
TGCAGTGCTAGAGACTGGCCGAGGACAGGGGGTCTGGGCAATCAGCCCCAGCATTTT
>-|TRBJ2-7|TRBV24-1|few
CATSNTGSYEQYF
TGTGCCACCAGTAATACAGGATCCTACGAGCAGTACTTC
>TRBD1|TRBJ1-5|TRBV28|few
CASSPGQGIFSNQPQHF
TGTGCCAGCAGCCCGGGACAGGGGATCTTTAGCAATCAGCCCCAGCATTTT
>-|TRBJ1-4|TRBV29-1|-
CSVGSVNEKLFF
TGCAGCGTTGGCTCCGTTAATGAAAAACTGTTTTTT
>TRBD1|TRBJ2-2|TRBV5-1|-
CASSLQGGPTGELFF
TGCGCCAGCAGCTTACAAGGGGGCCCCACCGGGGAGCTGTTTTTT
>-|TRBJ2-7|TRBV10-3|few
CAISESRDHEQYF
TGTGCCATCAGTGAGTCAAGGGACCACGAGCAGTACTTC